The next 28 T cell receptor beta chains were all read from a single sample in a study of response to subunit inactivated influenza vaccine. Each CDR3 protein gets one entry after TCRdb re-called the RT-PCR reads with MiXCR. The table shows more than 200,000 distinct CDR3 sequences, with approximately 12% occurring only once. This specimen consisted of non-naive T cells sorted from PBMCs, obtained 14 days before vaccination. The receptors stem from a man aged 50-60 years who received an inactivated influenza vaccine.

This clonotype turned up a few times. The CDR3 DNA reads as TGTGCCATCACGCGAGACAAGGCGTACGAGCAGTACTTC. As protein: CAITRDKAYEQYF. The V gene is TRBV10-3, the J gene TRBJ2-7, with D unresolved. Deletions cut 7 bases from V and 4 bases from J, with 14 bases between. The germline CDR1 and CDR2 sequences are ENHRY and SYGVKD. There are 13 residues in the CDR3.

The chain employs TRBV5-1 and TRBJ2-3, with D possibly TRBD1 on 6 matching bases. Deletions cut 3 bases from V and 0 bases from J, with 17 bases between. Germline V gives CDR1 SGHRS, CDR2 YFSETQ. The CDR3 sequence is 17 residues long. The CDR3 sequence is CASSSGRGGTSTDTQYF. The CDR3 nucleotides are TGCGCCAGCAGCTCCGGCAGGGGCGGAACAAGCACAGATACGCAGTATTTT.

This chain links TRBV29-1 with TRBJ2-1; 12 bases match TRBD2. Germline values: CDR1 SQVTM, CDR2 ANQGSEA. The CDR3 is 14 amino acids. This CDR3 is CTITLAGGYNEQFF. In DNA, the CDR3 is TGCACCATAACACTAGCGGGAGGATACAATGAGCAGTTCTTC.

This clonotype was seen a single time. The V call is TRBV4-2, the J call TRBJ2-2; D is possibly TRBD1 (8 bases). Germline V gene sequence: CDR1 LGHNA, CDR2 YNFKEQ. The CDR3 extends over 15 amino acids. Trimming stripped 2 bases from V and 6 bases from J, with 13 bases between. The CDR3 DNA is TGTGCCAGCAGCCAAATACAGGGGGGGGCCGGGGAGCTGTTTTTT. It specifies CASSQIQGGAGELFF.

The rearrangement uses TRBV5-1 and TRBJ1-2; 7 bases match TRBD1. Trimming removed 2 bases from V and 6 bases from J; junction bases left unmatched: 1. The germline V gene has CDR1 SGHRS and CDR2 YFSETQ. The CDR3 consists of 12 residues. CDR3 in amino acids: CASSFTGDGYTF. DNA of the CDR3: TGCGCCAGCAGCTTCACAGGGGATGGCTACACCTTC. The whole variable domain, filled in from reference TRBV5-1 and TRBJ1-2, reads KAGVTQTPRYLIKTRGQQVTLSCSPISGHRSVSWYQQTPGQGLQFLFEYFSETQRNKGNFPGRFSGRQFSNSRSEMNVSTLELGDSALYLCASSFTGDGYTFGSGTRLTVV.

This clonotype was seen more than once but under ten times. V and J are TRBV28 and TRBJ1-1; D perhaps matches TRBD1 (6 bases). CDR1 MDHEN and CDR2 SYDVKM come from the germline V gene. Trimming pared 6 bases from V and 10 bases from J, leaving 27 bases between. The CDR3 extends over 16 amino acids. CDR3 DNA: TGTGCCAGCAGCACTCTCCTAATGAGGGGGGGACCGGGAGCTTTCTTT. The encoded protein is CASSTLLMRGGPGAFF.

The CDR3 DNA sequence: TGTGCCACCAGTGATGACAGGGACCAAGAGACCCAGTACTTC. It translates to CATSDDRDQETQYF. The chain is built from TRBV24-1 and TRBJ2-5; TRBD1 aligns across 7 bases. Germline loops: CDR1 KGHDR, CDR2 SFDVKD. V shed 3 bases, J shed 0 bases, and the junction held 0 bases outside the gene matches. The CDR3 is 14 residues long.

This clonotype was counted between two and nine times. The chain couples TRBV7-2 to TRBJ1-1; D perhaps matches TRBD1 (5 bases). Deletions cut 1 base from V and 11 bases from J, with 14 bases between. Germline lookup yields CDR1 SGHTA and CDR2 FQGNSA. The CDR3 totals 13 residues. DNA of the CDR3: TGTGCCAGCAGCTTAGAGGGGCTGCGGGGGGCTTTCTTT. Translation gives CASSLEGLRGAFF.

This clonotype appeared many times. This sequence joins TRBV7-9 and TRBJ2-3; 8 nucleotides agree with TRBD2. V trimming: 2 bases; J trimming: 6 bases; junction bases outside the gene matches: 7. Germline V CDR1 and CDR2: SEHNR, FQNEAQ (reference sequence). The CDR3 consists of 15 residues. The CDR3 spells CASSLTSSGFDTQYF. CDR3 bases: TGTGCCAGCAGCTTAACGTCTAGCGGGTTTGATACGCAGTATTTT.

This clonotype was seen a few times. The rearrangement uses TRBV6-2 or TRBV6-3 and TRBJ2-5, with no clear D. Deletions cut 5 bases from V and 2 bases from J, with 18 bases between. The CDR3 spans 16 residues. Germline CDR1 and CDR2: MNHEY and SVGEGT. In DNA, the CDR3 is TGTGCCAGCAGTCCCGATCGACTCCGAAAGCAAGAGACCCAGTACTTC. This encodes CASSPDRLRKQETQYF.

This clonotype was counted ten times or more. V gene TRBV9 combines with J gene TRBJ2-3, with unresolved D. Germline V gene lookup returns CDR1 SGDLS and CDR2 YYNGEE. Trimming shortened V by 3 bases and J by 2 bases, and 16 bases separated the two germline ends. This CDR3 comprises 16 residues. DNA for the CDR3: TGTGCCAGCAGCGCGCCCCCCCGCAACACCACAGATACGCAGTATTTT. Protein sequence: CASSAPPRNTTDTQYF.

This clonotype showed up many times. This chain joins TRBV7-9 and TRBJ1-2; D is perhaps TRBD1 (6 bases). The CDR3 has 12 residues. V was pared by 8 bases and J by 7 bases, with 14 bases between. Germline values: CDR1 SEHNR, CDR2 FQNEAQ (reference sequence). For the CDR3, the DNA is TGTGCCAGCGGACAGACTTCTCGTGGCTACACCTTC. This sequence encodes CASGQTSRGYTF. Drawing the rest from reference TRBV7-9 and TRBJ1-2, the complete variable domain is DTGVSQNPRHKITKRGQNVTFRCDPISEHNRLYWYRQTLGQGPEFLTYFQNEAQLEKSRLLSDRFSAERPKGSFSTLEIQRTEQGDSAMYLCASGQTSRGYTFGSGTRLTVV.

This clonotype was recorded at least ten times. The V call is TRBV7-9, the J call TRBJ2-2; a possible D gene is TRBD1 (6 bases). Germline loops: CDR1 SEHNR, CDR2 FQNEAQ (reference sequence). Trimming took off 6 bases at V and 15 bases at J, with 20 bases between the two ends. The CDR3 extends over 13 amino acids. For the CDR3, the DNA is TGTGCCAGCAGTTCCGATGTTGGGGGCAAGGTGTTTTTT. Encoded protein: CASSSDVGGKVFF.

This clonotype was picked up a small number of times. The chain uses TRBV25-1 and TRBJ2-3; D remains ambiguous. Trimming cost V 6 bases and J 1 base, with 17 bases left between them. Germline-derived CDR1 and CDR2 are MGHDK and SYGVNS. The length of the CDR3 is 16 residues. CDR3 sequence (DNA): TGTGCCAGCAGCCTCACCAACCTACCCGGCACAGATACGCAGTATTTT. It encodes CASSLTNLPGTDTQYF.

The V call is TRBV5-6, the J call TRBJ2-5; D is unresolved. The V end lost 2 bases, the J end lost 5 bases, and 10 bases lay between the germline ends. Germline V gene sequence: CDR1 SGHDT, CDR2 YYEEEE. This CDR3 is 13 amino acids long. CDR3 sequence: CASSFGTSETQYF. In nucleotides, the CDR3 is TGTGCCAGCAGCTTCGGAACATCGGAGACCCAGTACTTC.

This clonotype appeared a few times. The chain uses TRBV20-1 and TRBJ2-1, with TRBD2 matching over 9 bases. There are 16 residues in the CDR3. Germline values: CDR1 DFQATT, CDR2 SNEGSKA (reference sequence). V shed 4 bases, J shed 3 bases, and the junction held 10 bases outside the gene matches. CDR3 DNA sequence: TGCAGTGCTAAGAGGGTAGCGGGAGTGGTCTACAATGAGCAGTTCTTC. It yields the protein CSAKRVAGVVYNEQFF.

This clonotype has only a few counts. The CDR3, as DNA: TGTGCCATCAGTGAGTCAGTTGGGACAGGGATCACCGGGGAGCTGTTTTTT. It codes for CAISESVGTGITGELFF. This rearrangement joins TRBV10-3 to TRBJ2-2, with 9 bases fitting TRBD1. The CDR3 consists of 17 residues. Germline V gene sequence: CDR1 ENHRY, CDR2 SYGVKD. With 0 bases clipped from V and 4 bases from J, the junction kept 6 bases outside the gene matches.

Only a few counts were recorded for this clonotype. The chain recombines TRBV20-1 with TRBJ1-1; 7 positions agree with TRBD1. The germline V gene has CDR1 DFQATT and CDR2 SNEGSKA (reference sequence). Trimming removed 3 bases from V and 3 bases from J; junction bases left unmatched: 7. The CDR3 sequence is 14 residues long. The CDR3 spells CSASYRGWDTEAFF. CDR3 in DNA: TGCAGTGCTAGTTACAGGGGTTGGGACACTGAAGCTTTCTTT.

In DNA, the CDR3 is TGCAGTGCTAGAATTGGGATACTGAACACTGAAGCTTTCTTT. Protein: CSARIGILNTEAFF. The chain employs TRBV20-1 and TRBJ1-1; D is unresolved. The CDR3 has 14 amino acids. The germline V gene has CDR1 DFQATT and CDR2 SNEGSKA (reference sequence). V shed 2 bases and J shed 0 bases, with 10 bases lying between them.

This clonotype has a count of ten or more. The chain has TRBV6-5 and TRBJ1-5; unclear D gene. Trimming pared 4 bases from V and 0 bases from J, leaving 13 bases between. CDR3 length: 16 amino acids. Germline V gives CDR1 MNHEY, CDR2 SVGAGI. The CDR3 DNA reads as TGTGCCAGCAGTTTGGATGGCCCTGGTAGCAATCAGCCCCAGCATTTT. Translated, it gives CASSLDGPGSNQPQHF.

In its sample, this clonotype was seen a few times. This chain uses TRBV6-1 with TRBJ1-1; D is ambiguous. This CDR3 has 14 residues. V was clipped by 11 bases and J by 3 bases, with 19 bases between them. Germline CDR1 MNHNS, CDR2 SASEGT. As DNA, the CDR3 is TGTGCCCCTGGGCAGAGAAAGGCGGACACTGAAGCTTTCTTT. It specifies CAPGQRKADTEAFF.

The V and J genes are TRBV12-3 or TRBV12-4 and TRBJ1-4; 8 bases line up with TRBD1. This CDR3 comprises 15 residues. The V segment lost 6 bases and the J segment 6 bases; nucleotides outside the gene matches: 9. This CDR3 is CASSFTGTGHEKLFF. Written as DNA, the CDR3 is TGTGCCAGCAGCTTTACTGGGACAGGCCATGAAAAACTGTTTTTT.

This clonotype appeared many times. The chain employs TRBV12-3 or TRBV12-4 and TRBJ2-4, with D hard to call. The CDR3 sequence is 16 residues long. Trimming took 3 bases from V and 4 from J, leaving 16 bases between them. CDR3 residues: CASSFSGRIMKNIQYF. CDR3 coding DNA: TGTGCCAGCAGTTTCTCCGGACGGATTATGAAAAACATTCAGTACTTC.

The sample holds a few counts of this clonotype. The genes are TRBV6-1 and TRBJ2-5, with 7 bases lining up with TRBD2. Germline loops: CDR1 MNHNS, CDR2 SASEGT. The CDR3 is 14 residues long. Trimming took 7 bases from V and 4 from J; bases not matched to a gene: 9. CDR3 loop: CASTAWGGGETQYF. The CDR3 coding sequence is TGTGCCAGCACCGCCTGGGGGGGAGGAGAGACCCAGTACTTC.

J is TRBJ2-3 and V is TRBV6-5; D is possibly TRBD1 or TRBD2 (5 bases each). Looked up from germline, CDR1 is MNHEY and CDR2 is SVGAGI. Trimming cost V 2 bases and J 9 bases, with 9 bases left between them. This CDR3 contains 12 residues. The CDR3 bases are TGTGCCAGCAGTTACAGAGGGGAGACGCAGTATTTT. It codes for CASSYRGETQYF.

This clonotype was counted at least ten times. The CDR3 DNA reads TGCAGCGTTGCATTGTACCAAGAGACCCAGTACTTC. Its translation: CSVALYQETQYF. V is TRBV29-1 and J is TRBJ2-5; D remains unclear. V gave up 4 bases and J gave up 0 bases, with 6 bases separating them. CDR3 length: 12 residues. Per germline, CDR1 SQVTM and CDR2 ANQGSEA. The complete variable domain, with remaining parts taken from reference TRBV29-1 and TRBJ2-5, reads SAVISQKPSRDICQRGTSLTIQCQVDSQVTMMFWYRQQPGQSLTLIATANQGSEATYESGFVIDKFPISRPNLTFSTLTVSNMSPEDSSIYLCSVALYQETQYFGPGTRLLVL.

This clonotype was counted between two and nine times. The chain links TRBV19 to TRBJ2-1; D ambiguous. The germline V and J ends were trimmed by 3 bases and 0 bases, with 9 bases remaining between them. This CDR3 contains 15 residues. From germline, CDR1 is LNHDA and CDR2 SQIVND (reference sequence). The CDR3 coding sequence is TGTGCCAGTAGTATCTCAGTCCGCTCCTACAATGAGCAGTTCTTC. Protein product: CASSISVRSYNEQFF. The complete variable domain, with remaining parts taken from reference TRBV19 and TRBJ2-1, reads DGGITQSPKYLFRKEGQNVTLSCEQNLNHDAMYWYRQDPGQGLRLIYYSQIVNDFQKGDIAEGYSVSREKKESFPLTVTSAQKNPTAFYLCASSISVRSYNEQFFGPGTRLTVL.

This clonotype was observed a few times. As DNA, the CDR3 is TGTGCCAGCAGCGTAGGGGACTACCTCACCTACGAGCAGTACTTC. Amino acid sequence: CASSVGDYLTYEQYF. The V gene is TRBV9, the J gene TRBJ2-7; the match to TRBD2 covers 7 bases. V was pared by 0 bases and J by 2 bases, with 5 bases of the junction left unmatched. Per the germline V gene, CDR1 is SGDLS and CDR2 is YYNGEE. This CDR3 has 15 amino acids.